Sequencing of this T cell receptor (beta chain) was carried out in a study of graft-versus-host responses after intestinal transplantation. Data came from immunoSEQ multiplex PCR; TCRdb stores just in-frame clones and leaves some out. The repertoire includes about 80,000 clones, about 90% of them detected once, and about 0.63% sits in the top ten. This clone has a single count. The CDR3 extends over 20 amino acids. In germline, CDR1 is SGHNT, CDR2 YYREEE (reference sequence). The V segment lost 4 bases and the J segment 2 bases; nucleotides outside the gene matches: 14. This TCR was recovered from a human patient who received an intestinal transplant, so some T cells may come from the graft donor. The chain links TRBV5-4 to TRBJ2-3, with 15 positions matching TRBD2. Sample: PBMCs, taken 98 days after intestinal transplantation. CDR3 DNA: TGTGCCAGCAGCCCAGGGGACTTCCGGACTAGCGGGAGGGCCACAGATACGCAGTATTTT. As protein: CASSPGDFRTSGRATDTQYF.